This T cell receptor beta chain comes out of a study of T cell responses to AZD1222 COVID-19 vaccine. The trim removed 0 bases at V and 11 bases at J, leaving 9 bases unmatched. Germline lookup yields CDR1 SGDLS and CDR2 YYNGEE. CDR3 length: 16 amino acids. Measured with immunoSEQ multiplex PCR; TCRdb has only the in-frame clones, and not every one. The table lists 150,000 to 200,000 clones, approximately 90% of them singletons. This chain connects TRBV9 to TRBJ2-1; 12 bases are shared with TRBD2. This TCR derives from an adult in good health. Here the sequenced sample was peripheral blood, taken on day 0 of AZD1222 vaccination. In nucleotides, the CDR3 is TGTGCCAGCAGCGTAGCGACTAGCGGGGGCCAATCGCAGCAGTTCTTC. Translated, it gives CASSVATSGGQSQQFF. Supplemented by reference TRBV9 and TRBJ2-1, the full variable domain reads DSGVTQTPKHLITATGQRVTLRCSPRSGDLSVYWYQQSLDQGLQFLIQYYNGEERAKGNILERFSAQQFPDLHSELNLSSLELGDSALYFCASSVATSGGQSQQFFGPGTRLTVL.